The clone carrying this T cell receptor beta chain was detected many times. Its cognate antigen is unknown. These data come from a study of spatial heterogeneity in lung cancer. Time point meaning: sample taken at primary tumor resection. More than 70 TRACERx patients with early, untreated non-small cell lung cancer donated samples. Broader study findings: Tumors with more nonsynonymous mutations had more expanded intratumoral alpha and beta TCRs. Approximately 7% of tumor T cells for alpha chains and 13% for beta chains were estimated to be covered.

The CDR3 sequence is 17 residues long. The library protocol tagged each TCR cDNA with a unique molecular identifier. TCRdb itself ran the 5' RACE reads through MiXCR, one entry per CDR3 protein. The sample contains fewer than 6,500 distinct CDR3 sequences, roughly 7.4% of which appear only once. The source material was lung tumor tissue, sampled at surgery. The rearrangement uses TRBV21-1 and TRBJ2-3; the D call TRBD1 from the table was never checked on the DNA. TRBV21-1 is assigned pseudogene status. The TCR sequence derives from a female donor with early-stage non-small cell lung cancer. This chain's CDR3 is CASSKFRRDLLTDTQYF. In nucleotides, the CDR3 is TGTGCCAGCAGTAAATTCCGCCGGGACCTACTCACAGATACGCAGTATTTT.